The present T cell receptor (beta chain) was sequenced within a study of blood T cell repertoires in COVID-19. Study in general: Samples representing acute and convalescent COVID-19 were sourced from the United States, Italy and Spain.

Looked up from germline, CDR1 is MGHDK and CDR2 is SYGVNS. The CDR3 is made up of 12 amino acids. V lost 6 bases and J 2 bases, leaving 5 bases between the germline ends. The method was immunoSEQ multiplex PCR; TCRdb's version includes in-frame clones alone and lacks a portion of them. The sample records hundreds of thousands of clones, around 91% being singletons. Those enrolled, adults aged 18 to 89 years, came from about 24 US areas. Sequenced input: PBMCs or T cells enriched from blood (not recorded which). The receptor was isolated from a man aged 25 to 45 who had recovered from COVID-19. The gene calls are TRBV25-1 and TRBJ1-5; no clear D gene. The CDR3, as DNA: TGTGCCAGCAGAGAGGGCAATCAGCCCCAGCATTTT. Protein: CASREGNQPQHF.